This TCR beta chain emerged from a study of CD8 T cells in Susac syndrome. With random hexamers, reverse transcription was performed on 0.5 to 1 ug of RNA. MiXCR, applied by TCRdb to the immunoSEQ multiplex PCR reads, yields one record per CDR3 protein. The sample includes about 69,000 distinct CDR3 sequences, around 93% of them seen just once. The CDR3 is 17 amino acids. Germline values: CDR1 MNHEY, CDR2 SVGAGI. V trimming: 2 bases; J trimming: 3 bases; junction bases outside the gene matches: 10. This clonotype originated in a human donor in good health. The sample was CD8+ T cells from PBMCs. V is TRBV6-5 and J is TRBJ1-2; 9 bases map to TRBD1. The CDR3 DNA reads TGTGCCAGCAGTTACACGGGACAGGGAAAGGGAGACTATGGCTACACCTTC. Encoded protein: CASSYTGQGKGDYGYTF.